This TCR beta chain stems from a study of sequential checkpoint blockade in melanoma. Looking at the study overall: Both treatment sequences were followed by maintenance nivolumab. TCRβ was sequenced from DNA of some 97 pretreatment tumors. Roughly 22 patients had matched tumor biopsies before treatment and at week 13 after nivolumab or ipilimumab alone. Study results and limitations: Clinical benefit was about 30 times likelier when tumor T-cell fraction and clonality increased.

Indicated treatment: randomized to nivolumab then ipilimumab (arm A) or the reverse (arm B). Comments on this clone: What it binds is unknown.

Only in-frame clones appear in the TCRdb table, and some are missing; sequencing was by immunoSEQ multiplex PCR. The sample carries around 9,000 clones, about 26% recorded once. The V gene end was trimmed by 5 bases and the J gene end by 2 bases; junction bases not matched to a gene: 3. This CDR3 region has 14 residues. CDR1 and CDR2 from the germline V gene are MNHGY and SAAAGT. This clonotype was sampled from a human donor with melanoma. The chain couples TRBV6-8 to TRBJ1-3, with 7 bases that match TRBD1. The material sequenced was tumor tissue (inferred from file names), taken from a patient given nivolumab and ipilimumab in sequence. The CDR3 coding sequence is TGTGCCAGCAGTGGAGGGACAGCTGGAAACACCATATATTTT. It translates to CASSGGTAGNTIYF.